Listed here are 16 T cell receptor beta chains from one sample, sequenced in a study of beta chain features in type 1 diabetes (dated by TCRdb to between 2017 and 2018). Receptors were amplified or captured by the immunoSEQ multiplex PCR assay. The High Capacity cDNA Reverse Transcription Kit was used to reverse transcribe all of the isolated RNA, meaning that expressed TCRB transcripts were what got sequenced. Imported from immuneACCESS, the table was reduced by TCRdb to in-frame sequences with V and J called. These copies leave out some clones; in studies compared against another copy, an unresolved V gene accounts for under half, and the cause of the remainder is not known. The table for this sample lists about 320,000 clones; 14% of them were counted only once. Over 5.5% of the sample comes from the top ten. The source material was central memory CD4+ T cells from blood. These receptor sequences come from a man aged 25 to 45 in good health.

The V gene is TRBV7-2, the J gene TRBJ2-3; TRBD2 aligns across 9 bases. The CDR3 totals 15 residues. Losses at the gene ends were 2 bases for V and 1 base for J; bases not matched to a gene: 1. Germline CDR1 and CDR2: SGHTA and FQGNSA. The CDR3 DNA reads TGTGCCAGCAGCTTACGGACTAGCGGCACAGATACGCAGTATTTT. It translates to CASSLRTSGTDTQYF.

This clone was seen many times. The CDR3 here is CASTTGYYGYTF. The CDR3 DNA follows: TGTGCCAGCACCACAGGGTACTATGGCTACACCTTC. V is TRBV28 and J is TRBJ1-2; D is possibly TRBD1 (6 bases). The CDR3 has 12 residues. Trimming pared 7 bases from V and 3 bases from J, leaving 9 bases between. The V gene's germline CDR1 is MDHEN and CDR2 SYDVKM.

This clone was seen a few times. CDR3 sequence reads: CASSAGGNTGELFF. CDR3 nucleotides: TGTGCCAGCAGCGCGGGAGGAAACACCGGGGAGCTGTTTTTT. The rearrangement joins TRBV7-2 to TRBJ2-2; 8 bases are shared with TRBD2. This CDR3 spans 14 amino acids. V lost 5 bases and J lost 2; bases outside the gene matches: 1. Germline lookup yields CDR1 SGHTA and CDR2 FQGNSA.

The CDR3 nucleotides are TGTGCCAGCAGCTTTTCACTAGTGTACCAAGAGACCCAGTACTTC. Amino acids: CASSFSLVYQETQYF. The rearrangement joins TRBV7-2 to TRBJ2-5; weak D call: TRBD2 (5 bases). The germline V and J ends were trimmed by 3 bases and 0 bases, with 11 bases remaining between them. This CDR3 spans 15 amino acids. Germline-derived CDR1 and CDR2 are SGHTA and FQGNSA. Full variable domain (outside the CDR3, taken from reference TRBV7-2 and TRBJ2-5): GAGVSQSPSNKVTEKGKDVELRCDPISGHTALYWYRQSLGQGLEFLIYFQGNSAPDKSGLPSDRFSAERTGGSVSTLTIQRTQQEDSAVYLCASSFSLVYQETQYFGPGTRLLVL.

This clone was observed a few times. The chain employs TRBV5-5 and TRBJ2-7; TRBD1 is a possible D gene (6 bases). The CDR3 consists of 15 residues. V dropped 4 bases and J dropped 2 bases, with 16 bases sitting between them. Germline CDR1 reads SGHKS; CDR2 reads YYEKEE (reference sequence). CDR3 protein: CASSPQGLPTYEQYV. CDR3 DNA sequence: TGTGCCAGCAGCCCACAGGGCCTCCCCACCTACGAGCAGTACGTC.

The chain's CDR3 is CASSQDRAGRKLFF. In DNA, the CDR3 is TGTGCCAGCAGCCAAGATCGGGCAGGGAGGAAACTGTTTTTT. This chain joins TRBV5-4 and TRBJ1-4, with a possible D match to TRBD1 (5 bases). The germline gives CDR1 SGHNT, CDR2 YYREEE (reference sequence). V dropped 4 bases and J dropped 11 bases, with 18 bases sitting between them. This CDR3 is built from 14 residues.

This chain uses TRBV28 with TRBJ2-4; 8 nucleotides align to TRBD1. CDR3 length equals 13 residues. V shed 6 bases, J shed 8 bases, and the junction held 6 bases outside the gene matches. From germline, CDR1 is MDHEN and CDR2 SYDVKM. CDR3 protein: CASSPGQGHIQYF. For the CDR3, the DNA is TGTGCCAGCAGCCCAGGACAGGGTCACATTCAGTACTTC.

The rearrangement joins TRBV11-2 to TRBJ2-3, with 10 bases fitting TRBD2. Germline-derived CDR1 and CDR2 are SGHAT and FQNNGV. The CDR3 totals 15 residues. After removal of 5 bases from V and 4 bases from J, the junction contained 6 bases not matched to a gene. CDR3 bases: TGTGCCAGCAGCCAAAAAAGCGGGAGGGCAGATACGCAGTATTTT. Translating it yields CASSQKSGRADTQYF. The full variable domain, in which reference TRBV11-2 and TRBJ2-3 provide the parts outside the CDR3, is EAGVAQSPRYKIIEKRQSVAFWCNPISGHATLYWYQQILGQGPKLLIQFQNNGVVDDSQLPKDRFSAERLKGVDSTLKIQPAKLEDSAVYLCASSQKSGRADTQYFGPGTRLTVL.

This clone was detected ten times or more. The chain links TRBV2 to TRBJ2-5, with D perhaps matching TRBD2 (6 bases). The CDR3 sequence is 13 residues long. Looked up from germline, CDR1 is SNHLY and CDR2 is FYNNEI. V was clipped by 10 bases and J by 4 bases, with 16 bases between them. CDR3 amino acids: CATGGRGPETQYF. CDR3 bases: TGTGCCACGGGCGGGCGGGGACCAGAGACCCAGTACTTC. Complete variable domain (other parts from reference TRBV2 and TRBJ2-5): EPEVTQTPSHQVTQMGQEVILRCVPISNHLYFYWYRQILGQKVEFLVSFYNNEISEKSEIFDDQFSVERPDGSNFTLKIRSTKLEDSAMYFCATGGRGPETQYFGPGTRLLVL.

Only a few counts were recorded for this clone. This chain uses TRBV9 with TRBJ2-3; D not certain. The CDR3 spans 13 residues. Germline CDR1 is SGDLS and CDR2 is YYNGEE. V was pared by 0 bases and J by 7 bases, with 9 bases between. This chain's CDR3 is CASSVGLRNTQYF. CDR3 DNA: TGTGCCAGCAGCGTAGGCCTTAGAAATACGCAGTATTTT.

The sample holds a few counts of this clone. The chain has TRBV5-4 and TRBJ2-4; D is uncertain. Germline CDR1 and CDR2: SGHNT and YYREEE (reference sequence). V gave up 3 bases and J gave up 5 bases, with 3 bases separating them. The CDR3 sequence is 11 residues long. The CDR3 protein is CASSSENIQYF. Here the CDR3 DNA reads TGTGCCAGCAGCTCGGAAAACATTCAGTACTTC. The variable domain in full, with the rest retrieved from reference TRBV5-4 and TRBJ2-4, is ETGVTQSPTHLIKTRGQQVTLRCSSQSGHNTVSWYQQALGQGPQFIFQYYREEENGRGNFPPRFSGLQFPNYSSELNVNALELDDSALYLCASSSENIQYFGAGTRLSVL.

The genes are TRBV18 and TRBJ2-5; D may be TRBD1 (5 bases). The CDR3 is 14 amino acids. Germline assignment: CDR1 KGHSH and CDR2 LQKENI. Trimming took 0 bases from V and 5 from J, leaving 10 bases between them. Here the CDR3 reads CASSPPARAETQYF. Here the CDR3 DNA reads TGTGCCAGCTCACCACCGGCCAGGGCGGAGACCCAGTACTTC.

This sequence joins TRBV11-2 and TRBJ2-3; no clear D gene. Germline lookup yields CDR1 SGHAT and CDR2 FQNNGV. The length of the CDR3 is 14 residues. The V gene lost 6 bases and the J gene lost 0 bases, with 10 bases spanning the gap. The CDR3 region is CASSQAASTDTQYF. The DNA of the CDR3 is TGTGCCAGCAGTCAGGCAGCTAGCACAGATACGCAGTATTTT.

The chain carries TRBV6-5 and TRBJ1-4, with D possibly being TRBD1 (5 bases). Per germline, CDR1 MNHEY and CDR2 SVGAGI. The ends were cut back, 5 bases at V and 13 bases at J, with 20 bases in the middle. The CDR3 is 14 residues long. The CDR3 nucleotides read TGTGCCAGCAGTCCATCCCGGCCATCAGACAGACTGTTTTTT. Protein product: CASSPSRPSDRLFF.

This clone was found a few times. The chain uses TRBV6-6 and TRBJ1-5; no clear D. The CDR3 has 14 residues. CDR1 and CDR2 from the germline V gene are MNHNY and SVGAGI (reference sequence). V dropped 6 bases and J dropped 0 bases, with 9 bases sitting between them. The CDR3 region is CASSPMDSNQPQHF. CDR3 nucleotides: TGTGCCAGCAGCCCGATGGATAGCAATCAGCCCCAGCATTTT.

V is TRBV7-9 and J is TRBJ2-5; TRBD1 matches at 7 bases. Germline CDR1 SEHNR, CDR2 FQNEAQ (reference sequence). The V and J ends lost 5 bases and 5 bases, in that order; junction bases with no gene match: 11. CDR3 length equals 15 residues. CDR3 sequence: CASSLSRGSEETQYF. Here the CDR3 DNA reads TGTGCCAGCAGCCTAAGCAGGGGGTCGGAGGAGACCCAGTACTTC.